The 2 T cell receptor beta chains in this list originate from one sample, sequenced in a study of beta chain features in type 1 diabetes. Study findings and constraints: In all four CD4+ subsets, TCRB CDR3 length was significantly, moderately reduced in type 1 diabetes.

Isolated RNA was reverse transcribed in full, so expressed TCRB transcripts were sequenced. Repertoires were generated with immunoSEQ multiplex PCR, while TCRdb's copy carries only in-frame clones and drops some. The sample carries 300,000 to 350,000 clones, 13% recorded once. Their antigens are not known. The sequenced material came from naive CD4+ T cells from blood. The source is a woman younger than 30 with type 1 diabetes.

This chain uses TRBV5-1 with TRBJ2-7; tentatively, D is TRBD1 (5 bases). Trimming removed 4 bases at V and 5 bases at J, with 13 bases between. CDR1 SGHRS and CDR2 YFSETQ come from the germline V gene. The CDR3 is made up of 13 amino acids. In DNA form, the CDR3 reads TGCGCCAGCAGCATTTTTCAGGGAAACGAGCAGTACTTC. This codes for CASSIFQGNEQYF.

CDR3: CTEGTARGRGSSTDTQYF. As DNA, the CDR3 is TGTACCGAGGGGACAGCACGAGGCCGCGGCTCTAGCACAGATACGCAGTATTTT. The chain employs TRBV5-4 and TRBJ2-3; 7 nucleotides line up with TRBD1. Looked up from germline, CDR1 is SGHNT and CDR2 is YYREEE (reference sequence). The CDR3 runs to 18 residues.